The 5 T cell receptor beta chains presented below share a single source sample, sequenced in a study of blood T cell repertoires in COVID-19. Using immunoSEQ multiplex PCR, the repertoire was profiled, and TCRdb retains in-frame clones only, with some absent. Here the sample spans almost 250,000 clones, 86% being singletons. The specimen sequenced was peripheral blood. The receptors were gathered from a woman aged 60-75 years who had recovered from COVID-19.

The chain joins TRBV7-9 to TRBJ2-3; the D gene is possibly TRBD1 (5 bases). The germline V and J ends were trimmed by 4 bases and 1 base, with 12 bases remaining between them. Germline V gene data show CDR1 as SEHNR and CDR2 as FQNEAQ (reference sequence). The CDR3 is 15 amino acids. In DNA form, the CDR3 reads TGTGCCAGCAGCTCCCCTGGGGCTGGCACAGATACGCAGTATTTT. Amino acid sequence: CASSSPGAGTDTQYF.

On this clone itself: The junction differs from germline at one of its ends, possibly a read error. The DNA of the CDR3 is TGTGCCAGCAGCGTTCGGCTTGGGGGCCCTTTCGAATTC. Translating it yields CASSVRLGGPFEF. The chain employs TRBV9 and TRBJ2-7, with D perhaps TRBD1 (6 bases). This CDR3 contains 13 residues. The V gene's germline CDR1 is SGDLS and CDR2 YYNGEE.

The V and J genes are TRBV7-2 and TRBJ2-2, with a weak D call TRBD1 (6 bases). Germline lookup yields CDR1 SGHTA and CDR2 FQGNSA. The CDR3 loop spans 14 amino acids. Trimming stripped 5 bases from V and 6 bases from J, with 13 bases between. The CDR3 reads CASSASNRAGELFF. The CDR3 region has the DNA TGTGCCAGCAGCGCCTCCAACAGGGCCGGGGAGCTGTTTTTT.

The chain recombines TRBV4-3 with TRBJ1-2, with TRBD1 identical over 8 bases. Unmatched junction bases numbered 6, after V lost 2 bases and J lost 7 bases. This CDR3 contains 14 residues. CDR1 is LGHNA and CDR2 is YSLEER in the germline V gene. The CDR3 region has the DNA TGCGCCAGCAGCCAACAGGGGGCCGGCAGTGGCTACACCTTC. Protein product: CASSQQGAGSGYTF.

The rearrangement joins TRBV12-3 or TRBV12-4 to TRBJ2-3; D is perhaps TRBD2 (5 bases). The CDR3 consists of 13 residues. V gave up 5 bases and J gave up 2 bases, with 8 bases separating them. The CDR3 DNA is TGTGCCAGCAGTGACGGACTCACAGATACGCAGTATTTT. This translates into CASSDGLTDTQYF.